These 25 T cell receptor beta chains were sequenced from one sample in a study of T cell responses to AZD1222 COVID-19 vaccine. Sequenced by immunoSEQ multiplex PCR; TCRdb stores in-frame clones only, minus some. The sample lists fewer than 200,000 clones; roughly 88% were seen once. The material sequenced was peripheral blood, taken on day 0 of AZD1222 vaccination. These receptors originate from an adult in good health.

The chain links TRBV3-1 (or the pseudogene TRBV3-2) to TRBJ2-4, with 7 bases that match TRBD2. V was clipped by 4 bases and J by 9 bases; unmatched bases: 12. CDR1 and CDR2 from the germline V gene are LGHDT and YNNKEL (reference sequence). The CDR3 runs to 15 residues. The CDR3 spells CASSRRGQRGSIQYF. The CDR3 DNA follows: TGTGCCAGCAGCCGTCGGGGCCAGCGGGGCAGCATTCAGTACTTC.

Written as DNA, the CDR3 is TGTGCCAGCAGCTCGGACCAATACGGCGGCTACACCTTC. Protein: CASSSDQYGGYTF. The chain recombines TRBV11-1 with TRBJ1-2; D is unresolved. CDR1 and CDR2 from the germline V gene are SGHAT and FQDESV (reference sequence). V was pared by 4 bases and J by 8 bases, with 14 bases between. The CDR3 is 13 amino acids.

V usage is TRBV6-1 and J usage is TRBJ1-5; 7 nucleotides agree with TRBD1. V lost 5 bases to trimming and J lost 3 bases; unmatched junction nucleotides: 4. Germline V gene sequence: CDR1 MNHNS, CDR2 SASEGT. This CDR3 has 14 residues. The DNA for the CDR3 is TGTGCCAGCAGTCCGGGACAGTTCAATCAGCCCCAGCATTTT. Translating it yields CASSPGQFNQPQHF.

This clone was counted between two and nine times. V gene TRBV24-1 combines with J gene TRBJ2-5; TRBD2 matches 9 bases. After removal of 3 bases from V and 5 bases from J, the junction contained 12 bases not matched to a gene. The CDR3 has 17 residues. Germline V CDR1 and CDR2: KGHDR, SFDVKD. CDR3 amino acids: CATSDPPGAGGDETQYF. The DNA for the CDR3 is TGTGCCACCAGTGATCCACCTGGGGCGGGAGGGGATGAGACCCAGTACTTC.

The chain recombines TRBV30 with TRBJ1-4; 8 bases line up with TRBD1. This CDR3 comprises 14 residues. V dropped 3 bases and J dropped 6; count of bases not matched to a gene: 6. The V gene's germline CDR1 is GTSNPN and CDR2 SVGIG (reference sequence). For the CDR3, the DNA is TGTGCCTGGAGCCACAGGGGGGGTCATGAAAAACTGTTTTTT. Protein product: CAWSHRGGHEKLFF.

The chain joins TRBV6-5 to TRBJ2-5; 9 bases match TRBD1. Germline CDR1 is MNHEY and CDR2 is SVGAGI. V dropped 11 bases and J dropped 5; count of bases not matched to a gene: 9. The CDR3 has 13 amino acids. The CDR3 bases are TGTGCCGGGGCCCGAGACAGGGGGGAGACCCAGTACTTC. This translates into CAGARDRGETQYF.

The chain combines TRBV27 with TRBJ1-1; a possible D gene is TRBD1 (5 bases). V lost 9 bases and J 0 bases, leaving 17 bases between the germline ends. This CDR3 is built from 15 residues. Germline V CDR1 and CDR2: MNHEY, SMNVEV (reference sequence). For the CDR3, the DNA is TGTGCCAGTTACAACCGGGCCAGGGTGAACACTGAAGCTTTCTTT. Its translation is CASYNRARVNTEAFF.

The CDR3 sequence is CASSRRGGNEQFF. The DNA for the CDR3 is TGTGCCAGCAGCAGGAGGGGGGGCAATGAGCAGTTCTTC. The chain uses TRBV3-1 (or the pseudogene TRBV3-2) and TRBJ2-1, with D perhaps TRBD2 (7 bases). Trimming left V 5 bases short and J 6 bases short, with 11 bases between. The CDR3 covers 13 residues. Germline CDR1 is LGHDT and CDR2 is YNNKEL (reference sequence).

The chain recombines TRBV9 with TRBJ2-2; the D is unclear. The CDR3 is 15 residues long. The germline V gene encodes CDR1 SGDLS and CDR2 YYNGEE. V gave up 2 bases and J gave up 2 bases, with 10 bases separating them. The CDR3 nucleotides are TGTGCCAGCAGCGTTAGGGCCGGTAACACCGGGGAGCTGTTTTTT. Its protein product is CASSVRAGNTGELFF. The whole variable domain, remainder taken from reference TRBV9 and TRBJ2-2, is DSGVTQTPKHLITATGQRVTLRCSPRSGDLSVYWYQQSLDQGLQFLIQYYNGEERAKGNILERFSAQQFPDLHSELNLSSLELGDSALYFCASSVRAGNTGELFFGEGSRLTVL.

This clone was observed a single time. The chain employs TRBV3-1 (or the pseudogene TRBV3-2) and TRBJ1-1, with D unresolved. Germline CDR1 LGHDT, CDR2 YNNKEL (reference sequence). V was trimmed by 0 bases and J by 0 bases, leaving 5 bases between them. CDR3 length: 14 residues. The CDR3 DNA reads TGTGCCAGCAGCCAAGATGGAATGAACACTGAAGCTTTCTTT. Its translation: CASSQDGMNTEAFF.

In this sample, this clone turned up a few times. The rearrangement uses TRBV30 and TRBJ2-3; unclear D gene. Trimming took 0 bases from V and 3 from J, leaving 7 bases between them. In germline, CDR1 is GTSNPN, CDR2 SVGIG (reference sequence). The CDR3 length is 13 residues. The chain's CDR3 is CAWSVAWTDTQYF. In DNA form, the CDR3 reads TGTGCCTGGAGTGTTGCCTGGACAGATACGCAGTATTTT.

The chain is built from TRBV28 and TRBJ1-5; D not certain. V was pared by 3 bases and J by 3 bases, with 15 bases between. The CDR3 contains 16 residues. The germline gives CDR1 MDHEN, CDR2 SYDVKM. The CDR3 DNA reads TGTGCCAGCAGTTTCCCTTTGGACTTTTCCAATCAGCCCCAGCATTTT. Residues: CASSFPLDFSNQPQHF.

The chain employs TRBV19 and TRBJ1-1; tentatively, D is TRBD1 (5 bases). Germline V gene lookup returns CDR1 LNHDA and CDR2 SQIVND (reference sequence). The CDR3 runs to 14 residues. Deletions cut 6 bases from V and 5 bases from J, with 16 bases between. CDR3 amino acids: CASRSGTVGTEAFF. In DNA form, the CDR3 reads TGTGCCAGTAGGAGTGGGACGGTCGGAACTGAAGCTTTCTTT.

The genes are TRBV19 and TRBJ2-7; possibly TRBD1 or TRBD2 for D (6 bases each). Germline lookup yields CDR1 LNHDA and CDR2 SQIVND (reference sequence). Deletions cut 4 bases from V and 6 bases from J, with 13 bases between. This CDR3 has 13 amino acids. The CDR3 bases are TGTGCCAGTAGTAGGAAAGGGGGGACCGAGCAGTACTTC. It specifies CASSRKGGTEQYF. Looking up the rest from reference TRBV19 and TRBJ2-7 gives the full variable domain: DGGITQSPKYLFRKEGQNVTLSCEQNLNHDAMYWYRQDPGQGLRLIYYSQIVNDFQKGDIAEGYSVSREKKESFPLTVTSAQKNPTAFYLCASSRKGGTEQYFGPGTRLTVT.

The chain couples TRBV12-3 or TRBV12-4 to TRBJ1-1; no reliable D call. The CDR3 contains 12 residues. V was clipped by 3 bases and J by 6 bases, with 8 bases between them. The CDR3, as DNA: TGTGCCAGCAGTTTGGCGAGGGCTGAAGCTTTCTTT. Translated, it gives CASSLARAEAFF.

This chain connects TRBV19 to TRBJ1-4; unclear D gene. CDR1 and CDR2 (germline): LNHDA, SQIVND (reference sequence). The CDR3 is made up of 14 amino acids. V dropped 7 bases and J dropped 5 bases, with 14 bases sitting between them. The CDR3 reads CASNEDRVNEKLFF. DNA of the CDR3: TGTGCCAGTAATGAAGACCGGGTAAATGAAAAACTGTTTTTT.

The chain joins TRBV15 to TRBJ1-4; D perhaps matches TRBD1 (5 bases). This CDR3 region has 13 residues. The V and J ends lost 6 bases and 8 bases respectively, with 13 bases between them. Germline lookup yields CDR1 LNHNV and CDR2 YYDKDF (reference sequence). CDR3 nucleotide sequence: TGTGCCACCAGTCCCAACAGGAAAGAAAAACTGTTTTTT. Amino acid sequence: CATSPNRKEKLFF.

The CDR3 DNA is TGCGCCAGCAGCCCCCCAGCGGGAAATACGCAGTATTTT. Its translation: CASSPPAGNTQYF. The rearrangement uses TRBV5-1 and TRBJ2-3, with TRBD2 matching 7 bases. From germline, CDR1 is SGHRS and CDR2 YFSETQ. The V segment lost 4 bases and the J segment 7 bases; nucleotides outside the gene matches: 6. This CDR3 is built from 13 residues.

CDR3 in amino acids: CASSLEQIRNYGYTF. The CDR3 region has the DNA TGTGCCAGCAGTTTAGAACAGATTAGAAACTATGGCTACACCTTC. This chain joins TRBV28 and TRBJ1-2; D not resolved. Per germline, CDR1 MDHEN and CDR2 SYDVKM. V was trimmed by 2 bases and J by 2 bases, leaving 12 bases between them. The CDR3 spans 15 residues.

This clone was observed a few times. V usage is TRBV19 and J usage is TRBJ2-2; 9 bases line up with TRBD1. Germline CDR1 and CDR2: LNHDA and SQIVND (reference sequence). Trimming removed 5 bases from V and 6 bases from J; junction bases left unmatched: 4. The CDR3 totals 14 residues. The CDR3 DNA reads as TGTGCCAGTAGTGCCCGGACAGGGGCCGGGGAGCTGTTTTTT. It translates to CASSARTGAGELFF.

This chain links TRBV4-1 with TRBJ2-6; no clear D. V lost 2 bases to trimming and J lost 0 bases, with 11 bases between them. This CDR3 is built from 17 residues. CDR1 and CDR2 from the germline V gene are MGHRA and YSYEKL. In DNA, the CDR3 is TGCGCCAGCAGCCAAAGTCGGTTGGGCTCTGGGGCCAACGTCCTGACTTTC. This sequence encodes CASSQSRLGSGANVLTF.

The chain couples TRBV19 to TRBJ2-2, with D possibly being TRBD2 (6 bases). CDR3 length: 16 amino acids. The germline gives CDR1 LNHDA, CDR2 SQIVND (reference sequence). V lost 7 bases to trimming and J lost 6 bases, with 21 bases between them. The CDR3 loop reads CASTKSTRGLAGELFF. CDR3 in DNA: TGTGCCAGTACCAAATCGACTAGGGGTTTGGCCGGGGAGCTGTTTTTT.

This clone appeared a few times. V gene TRBV30 combines with J gene TRBJ1-1; D is perhaps TRBD1 (5 bases). The length of the CDR3 is 13 residues. V lost 0 bases and J 1 base, leaving 6 bases between the germline ends. Germline-derived CDR1 and CDR2 are GTSNPN and SVGIG (reference sequence). The CDR3 DNA reads TGTGCCTGGAGTGTCGGGACGAACACTGAAGCTTTCTTT. Translating gives CAWSVGTNTEAFF.

This chain joins TRBV11-2 and TRBJ2-2; 11 positions match TRBD2. Germline-derived CDR1 and CDR2 are SGHAT and FQNNGV. The trim removed 4 bases at V and 4 bases at J, leaving 14 bases unmatched. The CDR3 is made up of 19 amino acids. This CDR3 is CASSSLRLAGRGGTGELFF. CDR3 coding DNA: TGTGCCAGCAGCTCATTAAGACTAGCGGGGAGAGGTGGCACCGGGGAGCTGTTTTTT. The full variable domain, with the rest looked up from reference TRBV11-2 and TRBJ2-2, is EAGVAQSPRYKIIEKRQSVAFWCNPISGHATLYWYQQILGQGPKLLIQFQNNGVVDDSQLPKDRFSAERLKGVDSTLKIQPAKLEDSAVYLCASSSLRLAGRGGTGELFFGEGSRLTVL.

The V and J genes are TRBV27 and TRBJ1-5; 10 nucleotides match TRBD1. Losses at the gene ends were 9 bases for V and 1 base for J; bases not matched to a gene: 3. CDR1 is MNHEY and CDR2 is SMNVEV in the germline V gene (reference sequence). CDR3 length equals 14 residues. The CDR3, as DNA: TGTGCCAGTGGGGACAGGGGAAGCAATCAGCCCCAGCATTTT. This sequence encodes CASGDRGSNQPQHF.